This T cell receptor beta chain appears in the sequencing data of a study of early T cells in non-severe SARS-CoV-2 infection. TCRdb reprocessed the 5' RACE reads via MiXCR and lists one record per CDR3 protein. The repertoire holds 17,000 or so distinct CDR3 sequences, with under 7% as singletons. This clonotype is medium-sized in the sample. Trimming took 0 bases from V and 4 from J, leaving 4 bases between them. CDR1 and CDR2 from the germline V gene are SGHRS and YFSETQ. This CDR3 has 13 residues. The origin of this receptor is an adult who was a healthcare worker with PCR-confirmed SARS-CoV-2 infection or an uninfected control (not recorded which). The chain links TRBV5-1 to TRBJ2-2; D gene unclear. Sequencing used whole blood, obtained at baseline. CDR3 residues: CASSLDGTGELFF. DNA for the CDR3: TGCGCCAGCAGCTTGGACGGCACCGGGGAGCTGTTTTTT.